Each of the 28 T cell receptor beta chains below was sequenced from the same sample in a study of CD4+ T cells in melanoma. This table comes from immunoSEQ multiplex PCR, and its TCRdb copy is limited to in-frame clones, with some not included. The table shows around 18,000 clones, with 83% occurring only once. Sequencing input: cells from a culture (not recorded whether cultured in vitro). The receptors here all came from a human donor with melanoma.

This clone was detected a few times. This sequence joins TRBV2 and TRBJ2-7; 12 bases match TRBD2. Germline CDR1 reads SNHLY; CDR2 reads FYNNEI. The V segment lost 5 bases and the J segment 2 bases; nucleotides outside the gene matches: 4. The CDR3 runs 15 residues. CDR3 coding DNA: TGTGCCAGCAGTAGGACTAGCGGGGTTCCCTACGAGCAGTACTTC. Residues: CASSRTSGVPYEQYF. Full variable domain (missing parts from reference TRBV2 and TRBJ2-7): EPEVTQTPSHQVTQMGQEVILRCVPISNHLYFYWYRQILGQKVEFLVSFYNNEISEKSEIFDDQFSVERPDGSNFTLKIRSTKLEDSAMYFCASSRTSGVPYEQYFGPGTRLTVT.

This chain uses TRBV6-1 with TRBJ2-1; 15 bases map to TRBD2. The germline V gene has CDR1 MNHNS and CDR2 SASEGT. The J segment lost 8 bases and the V segment lost 6 bases, leaving 5 bases of the junction unmatched. The CDR3 runs to 15 residues. CDR3 DNA: TGTGCCAGCAGGAGGACTAGCGGGGGGGTCGATGAGCAGTTCTTC. Encoded protein: CASRRTSGGVDEQFF.

This chain connects TRBV7-4 to TRBJ1-4; D possibly corresponds to TRBD1 (6 bases). Per germline, CDR1 SGHVT and CDR2 SQSDAQ. The CDR3 has 15 amino acids. The V and J ends lost 6 bases and 10 bases respectively, with 21 bases between them. This CDR3 is CASSELRDTAGKLFF. CDR3 in DNA: TGTGCCAGCAGTGAACTCCGGGACACAGCTGGAAAACTGTTTTTT.

The chain combines TRBV30 with TRBJ2-3; 14 nucleotides align to TRBD2. Germline V gives CDR1 GTSNPN, CDR2 SVGIG (reference sequence). The CDR3 loop spans 16 amino acids. Trimming cost V 3 bases and J 8 bases; bases outside gene matches: 10. This chain's CDR3 is CAWSASTSGGAVTQYF. In DNA form, the CDR3 reads TGTGCCTGGAGCGCCTCGACTAGCGGGGGGGCTGTTACGCAGTATTTT.

This sequence joins TRBV2 and TRBJ1-1; the D is unclear. The CDR3 spans 13 residues. V gave up 3 bases and J gave up 5 bases, with 10 bases separating them. CDR1 SNHLY and CDR2 FYNNEI come from the germline V gene. The CDR3 DNA follows: TGTGCCAGCAGTGAGTATCTAAAGACTGAAGCTTTCTTT. Its protein product is CASSEYLKTEAFF.

The J gene is TRBJ2-7, the V gene TRBV2; D is unclear. Germline V gene lookup returns CDR1 SNHLY and CDR2 FYNNEI. The ends were cut back, 4 bases at V and 6 bases at J, with 16 bases in the middle. There are 14 residues in the CDR3. The chain's CDR3 is CASSVASPRGEQYF. The CDR3 nucleotides are TGTGCCAGCAGTGTTGCATCCCCTCGCGGCGAGCAGTACTTC.

The chain is built from TRBV6-6 and TRBJ1-1, with 7 positions matching TRBD1. The CDR3 covers 12 residues. Germline values: CDR1 MNHNY, CDR2 SVGAGI (reference sequence). V was clipped by 4 bases and J by 5 bases; unmatched bases: 1. The CDR3 DNA follows: TGTGCCAGCAGTTTACAGGGGACTGAAGCTTTCTTT. It encodes CASSLQGTEAFF.

CDR3 sequence: CASSYSEGADTQYF. CDR3 DNA: TGTGCCAGCAGTTACTCAGAGGGGGCAGATACGCAGTATTTT. This chain links TRBV6-6 with TRBJ2-3, with D possibly matching TRBD1 (6 bases). The CDR3 spans 14 residues. V was pared by 0 bases and J by 4 bases, with 8 bases between. CDR1 MNHNY and CDR2 SVGAGI come from the germline V gene (reference sequence).

The CDR3 region is CASSVLSTGSNSPLHF. CDR3 bases: TGTGCCAGTAGTGTCCTCTCGACAGGTTCGAATTCACCCCTCCACTTT. This rearrangement joins TRBV19 to TRBJ1-6, with D maybe TRBD1 (6 bases). The CDR3 loop spans 16 amino acids. Germline V lookup: CDR1 LNHDA, CDR2 SQIVND (reference sequence). V gave up 5 bases and J gave up 7 bases, with 18 bases separating them. The whole variable domain, filled in from reference TRBV19 and TRBJ1-6, reads DGGITQSPKYLFRKEGQNVTLSCEQNLNHDAMYWYRQDPGQGLRLIYYSQIVNDFQKGDIAEGYSVSREKKESFPLTVTSAQKNPTAFYLCASSVLSTGSNSPLHFGNGTRLTVT.

V gene TRBV28 combines with J gene TRBJ2-7; no reliable D call. The germline V gene has CDR1 MDHEN and CDR2 SYDVKM. The CDR3 spans 14 residues. V was shortened by 3 bases and J by 12 bases, with 21 bases between the two germline ends. CDR3 coding DNA: TGTGCCAGCAGTTTGGGTGGGTCTCCTCTAGATTCGTACTTC. Translated, it gives CASSLGGSPLDSYF.

This chain uses TRBV9 with TRBJ2-7, with 8 bases identical to TRBD2. CDR3 length: 19 amino acids. Trimming at V came to 4 bases and at J to 3 bases, leaving 21 bases not matched to a gene. Germline assignment: CDR1 SGDLS and CDR2 YYNGEE. The CDR3 DNA is TGTGCCAGCAGCTCCCACTCCTGGACTAGCACCCTTATCGGCTACGAGCAGTACTTC. It encodes CASSSHSWTSTLIGYEQYF.

This sequence joins TRBV30 and TRBJ2-1; no definite D call. In germline, CDR1 is GTSNPN, CDR2 SVGIG (reference sequence). Trimming shortened V by 3 bases and J by 10 bases, and 10 bases separated the two germline ends. The CDR3 has 11 amino acids. CDR3 amino acids: CAWRGNGEQFF. DNA of the CDR3: TGTGCCTGGAGAGGGAACGGCGAGCAGTTCTTC.

The chain combines TRBV5-1 with TRBJ2-3, with 7 bases that match TRBD1. The CDR3 is made up of 19 amino acids. The ends lost 0 bases at V and 5 bases at J; junction bases unmatched: 18. Germline CDR1 and CDR2: SGHRS and YFSETQ. This CDR3 is CASSLGSLNVDRAGDTQYF. For the CDR3, the DNA is TGCGCCAGCAGCTTGGGATCTTTAAACGTCGACAGGGCGGGAGATACGCAGTATTTT.

The chain couples TRBV2 to TRBJ2-7; D unclear. V was cut by 5 bases and J by 0 bases, with 11 bases left in between. The germline V gene has CDR1 SNHLY and CDR2 FYNNEI. The CDR3 extends over 14 amino acids. The chain's CDR3 is CASSLRKSSYEQYF. Here the CDR3 DNA reads TGTGCCAGCAGTCTCCGAAAGAGCTCCTACGAGCAGTACTTC. The full variable domain, with the rest looked up from reference TRBV2 and TRBJ2-7, is EPEVTQTPSHQVTQMGQEVILRCVPISNHLYFYWYRQILGQKVEFLVSFYNNEISEKSEIFDDQFSVERPDGSNFTLKIRSTKLEDSAMYFCASSLRKSSYEQYFGPGTRLTVT.

This chain joins TRBV7-9 and TRBJ2-7, with TRBD1 matching 7 bases. The germline V gene encodes CDR1 SEHNR and CDR2 FQNEAQ (reference sequence). The CDR3 is 16 amino acids. V lost 4 bases, J lost 2 bases, and 11 bases stayed unmatched. CDR3 protein: CASSSPGGSSPYEQYF. CDR3 nucleotide sequence: TGTGCCAGCAGCTCCCCAGGGGGTAGCAGCCCCTACGAGCAGTACTTC.

The rearrangement uses TRBV15 and TRBJ1-4; 8 positions match TRBD1. The ends lost 2 bases at V and 2 bases at J; junction bases unmatched: 4. The CDR3 totals 16 residues. Germline loops: CDR1 LNHNV, CDR2 YYDKDF (reference sequence). Here the CDR3 DNA reads TGTGCCACCAGCAGACAGGGGGCAGTTACTAATGAAAAACTGTTTTTT. Residues: CATSRQGAVTNEKLFF.

V gene TRBV29-1 combines with J gene TRBJ1-1; D ambiguous. From germline, CDR1 is SQVTM and CDR2 ANQGSEA. V was clipped by 4 bases and J by 5 bases, with 14 bases between them. The CDR3 length is 13 residues. The chain's CDR3 is CSVGKGLRTEAFF. DNA for the CDR3: TGCAGCGTTGGGAAAGGATTGAGGACTGAAGCTTTCTTT.

The rearrangement uses TRBV13 and TRBJ1-4; D ambiguous. The V gene lost 2 bases and the J gene lost 3 bases, with 4 bases spanning the gap. The CDR3 is made up of 13 amino acids. CDR1 and CDR2 from the germline V gene are PRHDT and FYEKMQ (reference sequence). For the CDR3, the DNA is TGTGCCAGCAGCTTATGGGCTAATGAAAAACTGTTTTTT. Translated, it gives CASSLWANEKLFF.

The V gene is TRBV5-1, the J gene TRBJ2-5; tentatively, D is TRBD2 (6 bases). The CDR3 totals 14 residues. With 4 bases removed from V and 1 base from J, the gap between germline ends came to 11 bases. Germline V gene sequence: CDR1 SGHRS, CDR2 YFSETQ. The CDR3 protein is CASSTRGTQETQYF. The DNA of the CDR3 is TGCGCCAGCAGCACCCGGGGGACCCAAGAGACCCAGTACTTC.

The J gene is TRBJ2-7, the V gene TRBV30; TRBD1 aligns across 7 bases. CDR3 size: 16 residues. Germline CDR1 and CDR2: GTSNPN and SVGIG (reference sequence). J lost 2 bases, V lost 5 bases, and 15 bases had no gene match. The CDR3 region is CAWEGKLGQQPYEQYF. In nucleotides, the CDR3 is TGTGCCTGGGAAGGGAAACTGGGACAGCAGCCCTACGAGCAGTACTTC. The full variable domain, rest sourced from reference TRBV30 and TRBJ2-7, is SQTIHQWPATLVQPVGSPLSLECTVEGTSNPNLYWYRQAAGRGLQLLFYSVGIGQISSEVPQNLSASRPQDRQFILSSKKLLLSDSGFYLCAWEGKLGQQPYEQYFGPGTRLTVT.

The chain carries TRBV5-1 and TRBJ2-7; D is perhaps TRBD1 (5 bases). V gave up 4 bases and J gave up 2 bases, with 10 bases separating them. This CDR3 contains 13 residues. Germline V CDR1 and CDR2: SGHRS, YFSETQ. CDR3 amino acids: CASSRQQAYEQYF. The DNA for the CDR3 is TGCGCCAGCAGCCGTCAACAGGCCTACGAGCAGTACTTC.

The J gene is TRBJ2-3, the V gene TRBV9; D perhaps matches TRBD2 (5 bases). The CDR3 consists of 12 residues. The V end was cut by 7 bases, the J end by 7 bases, with 13 bases between. Germline V gene data show CDR1 as SGDLS and CDR2 as YYNGEE. CDR3 sequence: CASQSPGNTQYF. The CDR3 DNA sequence: TGTGCCAGCCAATCCCCCGGGAATACGCAGTATTTT. Full variable domain (missing parts from reference TRBV9 and TRBJ2-3): DSGVTQTPKHLITATGQRVTLRCSPRSGDLSVYWYQQSLDQGLQFLIQYYNGEERAKGNILERFSAQQFPDLHSELNLSSLELGDSALYFCASQSPGNTQYFGPGTRLTVL.

The chain is built from TRBV5-4 and TRBJ1-2, with 8 bases lining up with TRBD1. The ends lost 2 bases at V and 9 bases at J; junction bases unmatched: 9. CDR3 length: 14 amino acids. The V gene's germline CDR1 is SGHNT and CDR2 YYREEE (reference sequence). The CDR3 bases are TGTGCCAGCAGCTTTGATCGGACAGGGATAAGCTACACCTTC. Its protein is CASSFDRTGISYTF.

The chain has TRBV7-2 and TRBJ2-6, with D possibly matching TRBD1 (6 bases). Germline V lookup: CDR1 SGHTA, CDR2 FQGNSA. CDR3 length: 17 amino acids. Trimming pared 5 bases from V and 1 base from J, leaving 15 bases between. The CDR3 region is CASSRSRGRSGANVLTF. CDR3 in DNA: TGTGCCAGCAGCCGTTCCAGGGGACGATCTGGGGCCAACGTCCTGACTTTC.

The genes are TRBV5-1 and TRBJ2-5, with D perhaps given as TRBD1 or TRBD2 (5 bases each). From germline, CDR1 is SGHRS and CDR2 YFSETQ. The length of the CDR3 is 15 residues. With 4 bases removed from V and 6 bases from J, the gap between germline ends came to 19 bases. The CDR3 nucleotides are TGCGCCAGCAGCGAGGGGTCCCACTTAATCCAGACCCAGTACTTC. It codes for CASSEGSHLIQTQYF. Full variable domain (outside the CDR3, taken from reference TRBV5-1 and TRBJ2-5): KAGVTQTPRYLIKTRGQQVTLSCSPISGHRSVSWYQQTPGQGLQFLFEYFSETQRNKGNFPGRFSGRQFSNSRSEMNVSTLELGDSALYLCASSEGSHLIQTQYFGPGTRLLVL.

The V and J genes are TRBV4-2 and TRBJ1-1; D might be TRBD1 (5 bases). The V and J ends lost 0 bases and 0 bases respectively, with 11 bases between them. The CDR3 totals 16 residues. Germline V gene data show CDR1 as LGHNA and CDR2 as YNFKEQ. The CDR3 spells CASSQDPGTVNTEAFF. The CDR3 DNA is TGTGCCAGCAGCCAAGATCCCGGGACGGTGAACACTGAAGCTTTCTTT.

The chain links TRBV9 to TRBJ1-4; the D gene is possibly TRBD1 (5 bases). Trimming took off 0 bases at V and 6 bases at J, with 9 bases between the two ends. The CDR3 contains 14 residues. Germline loops: CDR1 SGDLS, CDR2 YYNGEE. This chain's CDR3 is CASSVEGRDEKLFF. CDR3 sequence (DNA): TGTGCCAGCAGCGTAGAGGGCAGGGATGAAAAACTGTTTTTT.

This sequence joins TRBV11-2 and TRBJ2-7, with a weak D call TRBD2 (6 bases). The CDR3 runs to 15 residues. Trimming pared 5 bases from V and 3 bases from J, leaving 17 bases between. The germline V gene encodes CDR1 SGHAT and CDR2 FQNNGV. In DNA form, the CDR3 reads TGTGCCAGCAGCCCGCGACTAGTAATGAACTACGAGCAGTACTTC. Encoded protein: CASSPRLVMNYEQYF.